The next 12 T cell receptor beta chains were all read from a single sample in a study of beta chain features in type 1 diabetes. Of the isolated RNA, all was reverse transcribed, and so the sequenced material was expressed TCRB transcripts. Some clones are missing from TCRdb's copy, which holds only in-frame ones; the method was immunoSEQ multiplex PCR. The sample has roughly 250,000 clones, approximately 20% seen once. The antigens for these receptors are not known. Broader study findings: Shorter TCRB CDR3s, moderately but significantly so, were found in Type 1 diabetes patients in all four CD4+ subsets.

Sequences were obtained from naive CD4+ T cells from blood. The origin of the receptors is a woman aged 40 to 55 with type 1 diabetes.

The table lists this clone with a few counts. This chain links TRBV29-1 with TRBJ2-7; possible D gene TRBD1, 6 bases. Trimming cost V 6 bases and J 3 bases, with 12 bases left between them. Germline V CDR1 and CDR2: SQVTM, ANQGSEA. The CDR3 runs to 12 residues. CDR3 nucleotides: TGCAGCGTCCAACCAGGGGACTACGAGCAGTACTTC. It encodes CSVQPGDYEQYF.

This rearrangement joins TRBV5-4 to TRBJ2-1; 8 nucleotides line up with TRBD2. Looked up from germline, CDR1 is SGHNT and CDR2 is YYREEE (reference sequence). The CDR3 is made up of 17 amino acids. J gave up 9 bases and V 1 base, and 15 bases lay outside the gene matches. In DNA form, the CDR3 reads TGTGCCAGCAGCTTGAGGTCTACTAGCGGCAGTTATCCTGAGCAGTTCTTC. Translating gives CASSLRSTSGSYPEQFF. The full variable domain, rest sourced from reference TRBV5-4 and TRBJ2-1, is ETGVTQSPTHLIKTRGQQVTLRCSSQSGHNTVSWYQQALGQGPQFIFQYYREEENGRGNFPPRFSGLQFPNYSSELNVNALELDDSALYLCASSLRSTSGSYPEQFFGPGTRLTVL.

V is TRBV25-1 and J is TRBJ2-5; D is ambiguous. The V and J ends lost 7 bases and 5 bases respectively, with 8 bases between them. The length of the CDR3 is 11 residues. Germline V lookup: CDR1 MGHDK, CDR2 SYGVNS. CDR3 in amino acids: CASTQWETQYF. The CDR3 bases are TGTGCCAGCACCCAGTGGGAGACCCAGTACTTC.

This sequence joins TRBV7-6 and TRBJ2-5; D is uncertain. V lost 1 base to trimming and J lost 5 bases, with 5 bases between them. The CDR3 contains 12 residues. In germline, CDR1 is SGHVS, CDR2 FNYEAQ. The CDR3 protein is CASSLGAETQYF. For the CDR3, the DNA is TGTGCCAGCAGCTTAGGGGCGGAGACCCAGTACTTC.

The CDR3 sequence is CSVHRATDTEAFF. CDR3 nucleotide sequence: TGCAGCGTACACAGGGCTACGGACACTGAAGCTTTCTTT. The J gene is TRBJ1-1, the V gene TRBV29-1; a weak D match, TRBD1 (6 bases). V lost 6 bases and J lost 3, with 14 bases in between. The CDR3 runs to 13 residues. In germline, CDR1 is SQVTM, CDR2 ANQGSEA.

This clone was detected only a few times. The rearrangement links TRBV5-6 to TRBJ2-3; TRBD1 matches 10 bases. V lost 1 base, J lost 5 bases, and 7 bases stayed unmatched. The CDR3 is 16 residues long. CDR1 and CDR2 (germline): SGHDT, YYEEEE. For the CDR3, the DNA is TGTGCCAGCAGCTTGAGGGGACAGGGGTTCGGAGATACGCAGTATTTT. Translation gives CASSLRGQGFGDTQYF.

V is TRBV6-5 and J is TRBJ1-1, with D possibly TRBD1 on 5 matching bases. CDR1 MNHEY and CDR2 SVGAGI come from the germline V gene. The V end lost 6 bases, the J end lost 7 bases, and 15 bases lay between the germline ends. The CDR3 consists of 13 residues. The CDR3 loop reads CASSGHTRDEAFF. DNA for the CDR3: TGTGCCAGCAGCGGTCACACCAGGGATGAAGCTTTCTTT.

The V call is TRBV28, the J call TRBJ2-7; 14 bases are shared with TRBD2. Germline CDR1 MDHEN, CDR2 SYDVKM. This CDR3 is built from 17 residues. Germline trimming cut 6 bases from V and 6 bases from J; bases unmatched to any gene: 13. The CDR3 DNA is TGTGCCAGCAGGGGACTAGCGGGAGTTATCATAACGGGCGAGCAGTACTTC. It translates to CASRGLAGVIITGEQYF.

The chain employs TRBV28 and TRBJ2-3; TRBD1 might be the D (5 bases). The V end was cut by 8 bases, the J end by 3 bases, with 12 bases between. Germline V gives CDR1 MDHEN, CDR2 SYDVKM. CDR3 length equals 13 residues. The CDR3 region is CASRRQTTDTQYF. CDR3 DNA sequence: TGTGCCAGCCGTAGACAGACAACAGATACGCAGTATTTT.

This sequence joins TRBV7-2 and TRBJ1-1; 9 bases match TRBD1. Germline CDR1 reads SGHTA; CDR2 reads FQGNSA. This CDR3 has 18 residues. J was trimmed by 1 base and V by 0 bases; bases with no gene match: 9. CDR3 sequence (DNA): TGTGCCAGCAGCTTAGCGGTTACAGGGGGCCGCGAGAACACTGAAGCTTTCTTT. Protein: CASSLAVTGGRENTEAFF.

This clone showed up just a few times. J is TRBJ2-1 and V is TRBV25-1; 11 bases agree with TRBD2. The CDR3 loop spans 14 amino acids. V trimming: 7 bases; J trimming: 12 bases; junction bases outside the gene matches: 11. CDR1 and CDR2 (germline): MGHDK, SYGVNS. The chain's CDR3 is CASTGVLAGGPQFF. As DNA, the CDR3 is TGTGCCAGCACCGGAGTGCTAGCGGGGGGCCCGCAGTTCTTC.

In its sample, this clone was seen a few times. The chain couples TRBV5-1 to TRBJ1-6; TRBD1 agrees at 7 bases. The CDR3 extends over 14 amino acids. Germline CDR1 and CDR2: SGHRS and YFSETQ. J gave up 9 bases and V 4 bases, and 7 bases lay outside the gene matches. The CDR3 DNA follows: TGCGCCAGCAGCCTCGGGACAGAGGGTTCACCCCTCCACTTT. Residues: CASSLGTEGSPLHF.